This T cell receptor (beta chain) was identified during a study of spatial heterogeneity in lung cancer. Study-wide context: When available, follow-up PBMC samples taken a median of about two years after resection were sequenced.

TCRdb redid the calling of the 5' RACE reads with MiXCR, one entry per CDR3 protein. This table has around 32,000 distinct CDR3 sequences, about 10% appearing once. This CDR3 comprises 19 residues. Trimming cost V 4 bases and J 3 bases, with 26 bases left between them. CDR1 and CDR2 (germline): SEHNR, FQNEAQ (reference sequence). Time point specified: blood at routine non-recurrence follow-up after resection. Sequencing of whole RNA from tumor, nontumor lung or frozen PBMC involved no sorting. Study conclusions and caveats: At resection, ubiquitous expanded tumor TCRs appeared in blood more than at follow-up.

This clonotype was found many times. Its antigen is not known. Sequencing used PBMCs, obtained at follow-up. The chain combines TRBV7-9 with TRBJ2-3; D might be TRBD1 (6 bases). This clonotype originated in a female donor with early-stage non-small cell lung cancer. DNA for the CDR3: TGTGCCAGCAGCTCCAGCTCAATGCTATCGGACAGCATTACAGATACGCAGTATTTT. This encodes CASSSSSMLSDSITDTQYF.